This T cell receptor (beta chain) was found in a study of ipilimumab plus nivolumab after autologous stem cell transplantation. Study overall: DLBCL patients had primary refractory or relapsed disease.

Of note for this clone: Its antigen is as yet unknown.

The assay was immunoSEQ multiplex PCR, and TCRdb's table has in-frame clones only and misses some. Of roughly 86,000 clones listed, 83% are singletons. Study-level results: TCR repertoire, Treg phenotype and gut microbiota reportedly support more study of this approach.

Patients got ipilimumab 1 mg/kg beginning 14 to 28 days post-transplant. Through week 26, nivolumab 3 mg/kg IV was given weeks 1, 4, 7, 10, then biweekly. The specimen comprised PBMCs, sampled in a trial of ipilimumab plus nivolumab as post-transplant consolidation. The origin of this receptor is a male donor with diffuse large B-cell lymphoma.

In nucleotides, the CDR3 is TGTGCCAGTAGTATGGAGGGGCTTATGAACACTGAAGCTTTCTTT. Translation gives CASSMEGLMNTEAFF. The chain couples TRBV19 to TRBJ1-1, with D possibly matching TRBD1 (5 bases). Deletions cut 3 bases from V and 0 bases from J, with 11 bases between. Germline V lookup: CDR1 LNHDA, CDR2 SQIVND (reference sequence). This CDR3 contains 15 residues. The full variable domain, with the rest looked up from reference TRBV19 and TRBJ1-1, is DGGITQSPKYLFRKEGQNVTLSCEQNLNHDAMYWYRQDPGQGLRLIYYSQIVNDFQKGDIAEGYSVSREKKESFPLTVTSAQKNPTAFYLCASSMEGLMNTEAFFGQGTRLTVV.